The 32 T cell receptor beta chains given below trace back to one sample, sequenced in a study of PD-1 blockade in classical Hodgkin lymphoma. Time point indicated: cycle 4 day 1 (C4D1), after less than 7 weeks of nivolumab. Every single patient, without exception, relapsed after autologous stem cell transplantation, and brentuximab vedotin exposure varied. Clones were sequenced by immunoSEQ multiplex PCR, and TCRdb holds only the in-frame ones, with some missing. The profile shows 99,000 or so clones, 89% of them singletons. The specimen comprised peripheral blood mononuclear cells (PBMCs), sampled before the fourth cycle of nivolumab. These receptors were taken from a human donor with classical Hodgkin lymphoma.

The V gene is TRBV29-1, the J gene TRBJ1-4; D is ambiguous. Trimming left V 5 bases short and J 6 bases short, with 10 bases between. CDR3 length: 12 residues. The germline CDR1 and CDR2 sequences are SQVTM and ANQGSEA. The CDR3 nucleotides read TGCAGCGTTCGTCGGCAGGATGAAAAACTGTTTTTT. Translated: CSVRRQDEKLFF.

The chain combines TRBV28 with TRBJ1-1; D call uncertain. The CDR3 runs to 15 residues. The V end lost 6 bases, the J end lost 2 bases, and 16 bases lay between the germline ends. CDR1 is MDHEN and CDR2 is SYDVKM in the germline V gene. DNA for the CDR3: TGTGCCAGCAGCCTGGGTTCGCAACCCAACACTGAAGCTTTCTTT. It is translated as CASSLGSQPNTEAFF.

This CDR3 reads CASSSVGAEAFF. The CDR3 nucleotides read TGTGCCAGCAGTTCGGTCGGCGCTGAAGCTTTCTTT. This chain uses TRBV28 with TRBJ1-1; the D is unclear. The CDR3 extends over 12 amino acids. The germline gives CDR1 MDHEN, CDR2 SYDVKM. V lost 4 bases and J 6 bases, leaving 9 bases between the germline ends. Full variable domain (remainder filled in from reference TRBV28 and TRBJ1-1): DVKVTQSSRYLVKRTGEKVFLECVQDMDHENMFWYRQDPGLGLRLIYFSYDVKMKEKGDIPEGYSVSREKKERFSLILESASTNQTSMYLCASSSVGAEAFFGQGTRLTVV.

V is TRBV7-2 and J is TRBJ1-1, with no clear D. The CDR3 extends over 13 amino acids. Germline values: CDR1 SGHTA, CDR2 FQGNSA. The germline V and J ends were trimmed by 5 bases and 6 bases, with 13 bases remaining between them. This CDR3 reads CASSRPMLAEAFF. CDR3 DNA: TGTGCCAGCAGCCGCCCAATGTTGGCTGAAGCTTTCTTT.

The V call is TRBV27, the J call TRBJ2-1; 10 nucleotides agree with TRBD2. Germline CDR1 reads MNHEY; CDR2 reads SMNVEV (reference sequence). CDR3 length: 18 residues. The J segment lost 0 bases and the V segment lost 5 bases, leaving 10 bases of the junction unmatched. The CDR3 coding sequence is TGTGCCAGCAGTACCCACCTCCGGACTAGCGGCTCCTACAATGAGCAGTTCTTC. Amino acid sequence: CASSTHLRTSGSYNEQFF.

The chain recombines TRBV7-2 with TRBJ2-4, with 7 bases lining up with TRBD1. After removal of 2 bases from V and 0 bases from J, the junction contained 7 bases not matched to a gene. The CDR3 covers 17 residues. Germline CDR1 reads SGHTA; CDR2 reads FQGNSA. The CDR3 region is CASSLTGAARAKNIQYF. The CDR3, as DNA: TGTGCCAGCAGCTTAACAGGGGCCGCTCGAGCCAAAAACATTCAGTACTTC.

V and J are TRBV10-3 and TRBJ1-1, with D maybe TRBD1 (5 bases). The CDR3 length is 15 residues. The V gene lost 2 bases and the J gene lost 1 base, with 11 bases spanning the gap. CDR1 is ENHRY and CDR2 is SYGVKD in the germline V gene. In nucleotides, the CDR3 is TGTGCCATCAGTGAGAGAGGGGCCCGGAACACTGAAGCTTTCTTT. Translating it yields CAISERGARNTEAFF.

The rearrangement links TRBV4-2 to TRBJ2-1; 11 nucleotides align to TRBD2. CDR3 size: 15 residues. Germline CDR1 is LGHNA and CDR2 is YNFKEQ. The J segment lost 6 bases and the V segment lost 4 bases, leaving 5 bases of the junction unmatched. The CDR3 sequence: CASSPTGLAGNEQFF. Here the CDR3 DNA reads TGTGCCAGCAGCCCCACTGGACTAGCGGGCAATGAGCAGTTCTTC.

The chain links TRBV30 to TRBJ2-7; weak D call: TRBD1 (5 bases). The V end lost 2 bases, the J end lost 3 bases, and 17 bases lay between the germline ends. The CDR3 runs 15 residues. The V gene's germline CDR1 is GTSNPN and CDR2 SVGIG (reference sequence). The CDR3 DNA reads as TGTGCCTGGAGTAGGGGTAGCCCGCGCTACTACGAGCAGTACTTC. It is translated as CAWSRGSPRYYEQYF.

The chain links TRBV7-2 to TRBJ2-7, with D hard to call. CDR3 length equals 13 residues. Germline V gene sequence: CDR1 SGHTA, CDR2 FQGNSA. Trimming took off 8 bases at V and 0 bases at J, with 11 bases between the two ends. CDR3 sequence (DNA): TGTGCCAGCGGGAACTCGAACTCCTACGAGCAGTACTTC. Protein product: CASGNSNSYEQYF.

This chain uses TRBV27 with TRBJ2-7; possible D gene TRBD1, 5 bases. Germline assignment: CDR1 MNHEY and CDR2 SMNVEV (reference sequence). Between the trimmed V and J ends, which lost 2 bases and 0 bases, there was a span of 8 bases. The CDR3 totals 14 residues. CDR3: CASSLMGHSYEQYF. CDR3 DNA sequence: TGTGCCAGCAGTTTAATGGGGCACTCCTACGAGCAGTACTTC.

V gene TRBV10-3 combines with J gene TRBJ2-3; D is unclear. Germline CDR1 ENHRY, CDR2 SYGVKD. This CDR3 has 15 amino acids. Between the trimmed V and J ends, which lost 3 bases and 1 base, there was a span of 11 bases. CDR3 bases: TGTGCCATCAGTGAACGGCGGACCCGCACAGATACGCAGTATTTT. Translation gives CAISERRTRTDTQYF.

The V and J genes are TRBV11-1 and TRBJ2-5, with D perhaps matching TRBD2 (5 bases). Trimming cost V 3 bases and J 0 bases, with 8 bases left between them. This CDR3 is 14 amino acids long. The V gene's germline CDR1 is SGHAT and CDR2 FQDESV (reference sequence). The CDR3 DNA follows: TGTGCCAGCAGCTTCCGGGGTAACCAAGAGACCCAGTACTTC. Its translation: CASSFRGNQETQYF.

The J gene is TRBJ1-4, the V gene TRBV28; perhaps TRBD1 as D (5 bases). Between the trimmed V and J ends, which lost 6 bases and 10 bases, there was a span of 18 bases. The CDR3 is 14 residues long. CDR1 and CDR2 (germline): MDHEN, SYDVKM. The CDR3 DNA reads TGTGCCAGCAGCCCAACAGGCCCCGGGAGAAAACTGTTTTTT. It translates to CASSPTGPGRKLFF.

This clone was detected only a few times. Other DNA sequences in this specimen translate into the identical CDR3. V usage is TRBV6-5 and J usage is TRBJ1-2, with a possible D match to TRBD1 (6 bases). There are 13 residues in the CDR3. With 6 bases removed from V and 2 bases from J, the gap between germline ends came to 10 bases. The germline CDR1 and CDR2 sequences are MNHEY and SVGAGI. CDR3 residues: CASSLQGNYGYTF. CDR3 bases: TGTGCCAGCAGCCTACAGGGAAACTATGGCTACACCTTC.

The chain uses TRBV29-1 and TRBJ2-7; unclear D gene. V lost 3 bases to trimming and J lost 0 bases, with 9 bases between them. The V gene's germline CDR1 is SQVTM and CDR2 ANQGSEA. This CDR3 is built from 13 residues. The CDR3 loop is CSVDSPSSYEQYF. The CDR3 nucleotides read TGCAGCGTTGATTCCCCATCCTCCTACGAGCAGTACTTC.

The V and J genes are TRBV6-1 and TRBJ1-1; D is unresolved. V was cut by 7 bases and J by 0 bases, with 12 bases left in between. Germline values: CDR1 MNHNS, CDR2 SASEGT. The CDR3 extends over 14 amino acids. CDR3 in DNA: TGTGCCAGCAAAAAAGGGCTGTTGAACACTGAAGCTTTCTTT. This sequence encodes CASKKGLLNTEAFF.

The chain combines TRBV27 with TRBJ1-4; D not resolved. Germline V lookup: CDR1 MNHEY, CDR2 SMNVEV (reference sequence). With 3 bases removed from V and 5 bases from J, the gap between germline ends came to 10 bases. CDR3 length equals 14 residues. CDR3 loop: CASSFREENEKLFF. CDR3 sequence (DNA): TGTGCCAGCAGTTTTCGAGAGGAAAATGAAAAACTGTTTTTT. Using reference TRBV27 and TRBJ1-4 for the parts outside the CDR3, the full variable domain is EAQVTQNPRYLITVTGKKLTVTCSQNMNHEYMSWYRQDPGLGLRQIYYSMNVEVTDKGDVPEGYKVSRKEKRNFPLILESPSPNQTSLYFCASSFREENEKLFFGSGTQLSVL.

The gene calls are TRBV19 and TRBJ1-1; maybe TRBD1 (6 bases). Trimming took 6 bases from V and 0 from J, leaving 17 bases between them. Looked up from germline, CDR1 is LNHDA and CDR2 is SQIVND (reference sequence). This CDR3 has 16 residues. CDR3 sequence reads: CASRIAGGLLNTEAFF. The CDR3 bases are TGTGCCAGTAGAATCGCGGGGGGGCTCCTGAACACTGAAGCTTTCTTT.

This rearrangement joins TRBV6-1 to TRBJ2-1; 14 nucleotides match TRBD2. The germline V gene has CDR1 MNHNS and CDR2 SASEGT. This CDR3 comprises 15 residues. The trim removed 7 bases at V and 6 bases at J, leaving 5 bases unmatched. The CDR3 spells CASIPGTSGSNEQFF. As DNA, the CDR3 is TGTGCCAGCATACCGGGGACTAGCGGGAGCAATGAGCAGTTCTTC.

V is TRBV5-6 and J is TRBJ2-1; D remains ambiguous. The CDR3 covers 14 residues. Trimming left V 4 bases short and J 6 bases short, with 14 bases between. Germline V CDR1 and CDR2: SGHDT, YYEEEE. CDR3 amino acids: CASSVPRAPNEQFF. Written as DNA, the CDR3 is TGTGCCAGCAGCGTACCACGGGCCCCCAATGAGCAGTTCTTC.

The V call is TRBV4-1, the J call TRBJ1-2, with 8 bases aligning to TRBD1. CDR3 length: 13 residues. The V segment lost 1 base and the J segment 8 bases; nucleotides outside the gene matches: 3. The germline V gene encodes CDR1 MGHRA and CDR2 YSYEKL. The DNA for the CDR3 is TGCGCCAGCAGCCAAGTGACAGGGGTCGGCTACACCTTC. Translating it yields CASSQVTGVGYTF.

This clone came up a few times. V gene TRBV30 combines with J gene TRBJ2-3; possible D gene TRBD1, 5 bases. The germline V gene has CDR1 GTSNPN and CDR2 SVGIG (reference sequence). V was cut by 7 bases and J by 6 bases, with 20 bases left in between. This CDR3 has 14 amino acids. CDR3 DNA: TGTGCCTTTGCATCCTCAGGGTCCGCGGATACGCAGTATTTT. This sequence encodes CAFASSGSADTQYF.

This chain connects TRBV30 to TRBJ1-1; 7 bases match TRBD1. Trimming at V came to 8 bases and at J to 6 bases, leaving 12 bases not matched to a gene. Germline assignment: CDR1 GTSNPN and CDR2 SVGIG (reference sequence). The CDR3 loop spans 13 amino acids. This CDR3 is CARTTGRMSEAFF. The CDR3 DNA is TGTGCCCGAACGACAGGGAGAATGTCTGAAGCTTTCTTT.

This clone was seen just once. The V call is TRBV28, the J call TRBJ2-1; 11 bases fit TRBD2. The CDR3 extends over 20 amino acids. V was clipped by 6 bases and J by 2 bases; unmatched bases: 18. Germline CDR1 MDHEN, CDR2 SYDVKM. For the CDR3, the DNA is TGTGCCAGCAGCTCCGGCCCCTATAGCGGGAGGGCCTACCCCTACAATGAGCAGTTCTTC. Protein sequence: CASSSGPYSGRAYPYNEQFF.

Of note for this clone: Additional DNA sequences in this sample encode the identical CDR3. The CDR3 nucleotides are TGTGCCAGCAGCTTGGATCCCAATCAGCCCCAGCATTTT. As protein: CASSLDPNQPQHF. V and J are TRBV5-4 and TRBJ1-5, with D hard to call. V shed 0 bases and J shed 3 bases, with 4 bases lying between them. The CDR3 runs 13 residues. Germline CDR1 and CDR2: SGHNT and YYREEE (reference sequence).

The chain employs TRBV29-1 and TRBJ1-2; no clear D gene. Germline V gene sequence: CDR1 SQVTM, CDR2 ANQGSEA. The CDR3 totals 12 residues. V lost 6 bases and J 2 bases, leaving 10 bases between the germline ends. The CDR3, as DNA: TGCAGCGTCTCCGACGGAAACTATGGCTACACCTTC. Its protein product is CSVSDGNYGYTF.

The chain employs TRBV30 and TRBJ2-7, with D maybe TRBD2 (6 bases). Germline V gives CDR1 GTSNPN, CDR2 SVGIG (reference sequence). The CDR3 has 17 amino acids. The V end was cut by 5 bases, the J end by 0 bases, with 23 bases between. The CDR3 here is CAWGVTARTGASYEQYF. CDR3 coding DNA: TGTGCCTGGGGAGTTACGGCCCGGACGGGAGCCTCCTACGAGCAGTACTTC.

J is TRBJ2-2 and V is TRBV5-1, with D unclear. In germline, CDR1 is SGHRS, CDR2 YFSETQ. CDR3 size: 12 residues. The V end was cut by 2 bases, the J end by 5 bases, with 4 bases between. Written as DNA, the CDR3 is TGCGCCAGCAGCTTCATAACCGGGGAGCTGTTTTTT. Amino acid sequence: CASSFITGELFF.

V and J are TRBV5-6 and TRBJ1-1; 7 bases are a match to TRBD1. This CDR3 contains 15 residues. CDR1 SGHDT and CDR2 YYEEEE come from the germline V gene. J gave up 4 bases and V 2 bases, and 8 bases lay outside the gene matches. CDR3 DNA: TGTGCCAGCAGCTTTACCTCTTACAGGGGCACTGAAGCTTTCTTT. This encodes CASSFTSYRGTEAFF. Supplemented by reference TRBV5-6 and TRBJ1-1, the full variable domain reads DAGVTQSPTHLIKTRGQQVTLRCSPKSGHDTVSWYQQALGQGPQFIFQYYEEEERQRGNFPDRFSGHQFPNYSSELNVNALLLGDSALYLCASSFTSYRGTEAFFGQGTRLTVV.

The chain uses TRBV10-2 and TRBJ2-2, with unresolved D. The CDR3 consists of 13 residues. Germline-derived CDR1 and CDR2 are WSHSY and SAAADI. The V and J ends lost 3 bases and 5 bases respectively, with 7 bases between them. As DNA, the CDR3 is TGCGCCAGCAGTGATCGAGAAACCGGGGAGCTGTTTTTT. Amino acids: CASSDRETGELFF.

This clone was picked up a small number of times. CDR3 sequence: CASRGTGSTGELFF. In DNA, the CDR3 is TGTGCCAGCAGGGGGACAGGGAGCACCGGGGAGCTGTTTTTT. The chain employs TRBV6-1 and TRBJ2-2, with 9 positions matching TRBD1. CDR1 MNHNS and CDR2 SASEGT come from the germline V gene. CDR3 size: 14 residues. With 6 bases clipped from V and 4 bases from J, the junction kept 3 bases outside the gene matches.